Described below is a single TCR beta chain sequence and its context. Its antigen remains unidentified. Base qualities are not recorded, but no much larger clone differs from it by a single base. These data originate in a study of blood T cell repertoires in COVID-19 (TCRdb year 2020). About the full investigation: Collaborator samples came from the United States, Italy and Spain and covered acute and convalescent phases of COVID-19. The dataset comprised deeply sampled blood TCRbeta repertoires from subjects exposed to, actively infected with, or recovered from COVID-19. Where available, HLA class I and class II types were obtained from metadata supplied by the sample provider rather than from assay-based typing. The repertoires were released in a freely available public database meant as a resource for research on the immune response to SARS-CoV-2. The material from the prospective study consisted of cDNA or gDNA derived from T cells, B-cell-depleted T cells, or PBMCs. Sample metadata almost always included a de-identified subject ID, COVID-19 status, age in years and sex. The samples were drawn from the first 160 participants of the ongoing ImmuneRACE study and from over 950 subjects provided by 6 global collaborators. Broader findings and caveats from the paper: The quantity of clinical and demographic metadata differed by source and by participant and was supplied without curation.

The CDR3 runs 15 amino acids, cysteine and phenylalanine included. The read is trimmed to its CDR3 DNA, 45 bases read in frame from base 1. For CDR1 and CDR2, the germline V gene (reference sequence) lists LGHDT and YNNKEL. V is cut back by 0 bases and J by 6 bases, with 4 bases in the junction unmatched. Participants in the prospective study were aged roughly 18 to 100 years, lived in some 24 United States geographic areas, and enrolled through a virtual design. To assign participants to cohorts, the prospective study relied on clinical history that participants themselves reported in a screening survey and a study questionnaire. Recovered participants in ImmuneRACE Cohort 3 were defined as having two consecutive negative NP/OP PCR tests, clearance from a healthcare professional, or resolution of symptoms. In the prospective study, whole blood, serum and a nasopharyngeal or oropharyngeal swab were collected from each participant by mobile phlebotomists. Participants in the prospective study had the option to provide additional blood draws and questionnaires over a roughly 2-month period. Blood samples from the prospective study were shipped frozen or at room temperature prior to DNA extraction.

TCRbeta CDR3 regions were amplified from genomic DNA using the immunoSEQ Assay, a bias-controlled multiplex PCR. As for how the authors treated the data: The number of nucleated cells in each sample was estimated by amplification of reference gene primers within the assay. Sequence reads were collapsed and filtered to measure the absolute abundance of every unique TCRbeta CDR3 rearrangement. For each sample, productive Simpson clonality was calculated as the square root of Simpson's diversity index over productive rearrangements. Here the immuneACCESS table is served through TCRdb, limited to in-frame sequences with V and J called. Missing clones are a known gap in these copies; in checked studies unresolved V genes cover under half, and the rest lacks a known reason. V and J calls and clone size follow that table, whereas D and trimming were derived from the DNA. The sample table holds 400,000 or so clones, of which 85% to 90% were seen once. The top ten constitute 1% to 1.3% of the sample.

This TCR was sampled from a man aged 30 to 39 who had recovered from COVID-19. The chain links TRBV3-1 (or the pseudogene TRBV3-2) with TRBJ1-5; TRBD1 lines up with 8 middle nucleotides. The sequencing sample was made of PBMCs or T cells enriched from blood (not recorded which). The CDR3 region: CASSQDQTGGQPQHF. The DNA sequence follows: TGTGCCAGCAGCCAAGACCAAACAGGGGGTCAGCCCCAGCATTTT.